What follows describes a single TCR beta chain. The record originates from a study of T cells in Graves' hyperthyroidism and ophthalmopathy. The investigators amplified TCR beta CDR3 regions from RNA transcripts. Carried out on the TCR CDR3, a first-round RT-PCR used the HTBI primer set. TCRdb processed the multiplex PCR reads anew with MiXCR; each CDR3 protein has one entry. The sample includes some 510,000 distinct CDR3 sequences, around 42% of them seen just once. CDR3 length equals 16 residues. CDR1 is KGHDR and CDR2 is SFDVKD in the germline V gene. Sequenced material: peripheral blood or thyroid tissue (not recorded which). The receptor was derived from a woman aged 18-29 years with Graves' hyperthyroidism. V and J are TRBV24-1 and TRBJ2-7; no firm D call. The J call may be incorrect, as the DNA end agrees better with TRBJ2-1. CDR3 nucleotides: TGTGCCACCAGTGATTTCGGTGGAGTTTCCTACAATGAGCAGTTCTTC. Translated: CATSDFGGVSYNEQFF.